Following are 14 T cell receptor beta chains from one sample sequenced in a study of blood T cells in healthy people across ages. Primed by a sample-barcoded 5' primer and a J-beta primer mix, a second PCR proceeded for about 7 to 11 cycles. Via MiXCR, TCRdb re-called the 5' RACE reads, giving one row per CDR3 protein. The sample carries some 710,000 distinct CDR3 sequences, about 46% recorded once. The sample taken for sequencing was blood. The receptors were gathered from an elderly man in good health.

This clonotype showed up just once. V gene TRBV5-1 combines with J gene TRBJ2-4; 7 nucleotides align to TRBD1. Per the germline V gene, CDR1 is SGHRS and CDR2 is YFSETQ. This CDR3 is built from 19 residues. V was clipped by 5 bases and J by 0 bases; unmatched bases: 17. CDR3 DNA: TGCGCCAGCAGTCGGCCAGGGGGTCCCCCCTCTCTAGCCAAAAACATTCAGTACTTC. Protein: CASSRPGGPPSLAKNIQYF.

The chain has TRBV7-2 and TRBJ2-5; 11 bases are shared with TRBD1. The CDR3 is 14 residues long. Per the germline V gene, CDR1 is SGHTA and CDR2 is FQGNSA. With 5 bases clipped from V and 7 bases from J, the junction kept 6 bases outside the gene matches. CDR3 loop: CASSRDRGGGTQYF. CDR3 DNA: TGTGCCAGCAGCCGGGACAGGGGGGGCGGGACCCAGTACTTC.

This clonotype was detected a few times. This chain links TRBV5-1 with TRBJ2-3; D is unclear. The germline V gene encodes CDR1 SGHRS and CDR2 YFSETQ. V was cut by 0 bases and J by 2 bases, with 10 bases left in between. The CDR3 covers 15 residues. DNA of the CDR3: TGCGCCAGCAGCTTGGGTTACGACTTCACAGATACGCAGTATTTT. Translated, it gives CASSLGYDFTDTQYF.

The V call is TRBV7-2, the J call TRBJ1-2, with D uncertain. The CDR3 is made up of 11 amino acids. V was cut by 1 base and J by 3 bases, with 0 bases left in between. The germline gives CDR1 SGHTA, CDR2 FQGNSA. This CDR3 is CASSLDYGYTF. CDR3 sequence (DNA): TGTGCCAGCAGCTTAGACTATGGCTACACCTTC.

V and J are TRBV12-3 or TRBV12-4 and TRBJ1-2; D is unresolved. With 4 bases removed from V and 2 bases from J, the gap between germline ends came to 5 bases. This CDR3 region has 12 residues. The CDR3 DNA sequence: TGTGCCAGCAGTTACCACAACTATGGCTACACCTTC. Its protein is CASSYHNYGYTF.

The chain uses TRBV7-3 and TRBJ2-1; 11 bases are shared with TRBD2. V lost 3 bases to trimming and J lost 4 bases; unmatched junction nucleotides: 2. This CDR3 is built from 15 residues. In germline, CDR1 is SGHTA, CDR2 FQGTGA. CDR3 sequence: CASSFSGRGYNEQFF. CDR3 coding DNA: TGTGCCAGCAGCTTTAGCGGGAGGGGGTACAATGAGCAGTTCTTC.

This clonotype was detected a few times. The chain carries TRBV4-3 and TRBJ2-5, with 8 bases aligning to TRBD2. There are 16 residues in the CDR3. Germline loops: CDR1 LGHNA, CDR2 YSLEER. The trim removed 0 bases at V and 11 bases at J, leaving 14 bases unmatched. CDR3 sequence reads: CASSQELAEGYNEQYF. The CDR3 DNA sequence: TGCGCCAGCAGCCAAGAACTAGCGGAGGGGTACAATGAGCAGTACTTC.

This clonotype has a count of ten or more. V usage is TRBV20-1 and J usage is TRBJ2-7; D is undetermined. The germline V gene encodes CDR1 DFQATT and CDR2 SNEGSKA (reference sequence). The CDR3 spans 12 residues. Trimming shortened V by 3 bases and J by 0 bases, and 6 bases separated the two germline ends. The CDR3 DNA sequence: TGCAGTGCTAGCGCCGACTCCTACGAGCAGTACTTC. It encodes CSASADSYEQYF.

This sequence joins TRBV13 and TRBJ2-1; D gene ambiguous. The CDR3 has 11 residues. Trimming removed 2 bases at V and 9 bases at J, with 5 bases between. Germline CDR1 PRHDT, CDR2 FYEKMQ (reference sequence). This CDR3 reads CASSLRREQFF. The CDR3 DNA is TGTGCCAGCAGCTTAAGGCGTGAGCAGTTCTTC. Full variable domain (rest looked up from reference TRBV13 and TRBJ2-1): AAGVIQSPRHLIKEKRETATLKCYPIPRHDTVYWYQQGPGQDPQFLISFYEKMQSDKGSIPDRFSAQQFSDYHSELNMSSLELGDSALYFCASSLRREQFFGPGTRLTVL.

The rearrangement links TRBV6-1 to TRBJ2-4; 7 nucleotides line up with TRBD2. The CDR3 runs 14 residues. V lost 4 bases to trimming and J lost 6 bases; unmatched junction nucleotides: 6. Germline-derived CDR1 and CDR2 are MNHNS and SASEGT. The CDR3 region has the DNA TGTGCCAGCAGTGTGAGCGGGACCCTAAACATTCAGTACTTC. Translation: CASSVSGTLNIQYF.

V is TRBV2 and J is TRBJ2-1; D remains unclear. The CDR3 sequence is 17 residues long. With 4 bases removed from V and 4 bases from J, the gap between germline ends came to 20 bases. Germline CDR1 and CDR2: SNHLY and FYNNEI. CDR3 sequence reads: CASSVPPERTFYNEQFF. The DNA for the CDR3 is TGTGCCAGCAGTGTACCCCCCGAGAGGACGTTTTACAATGAGCAGTTCTTC. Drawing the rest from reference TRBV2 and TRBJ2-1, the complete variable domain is EPEVTQTPSHQVTQMGQEVILRCVPISNHLYFYWYRQILGQKVEFLVSFYNNEISEKSEIFDDQFSVERPDGSNFTLKIRSTKLEDSAMYFCASSVPPERTFYNEQFFGPGTRLTVL.

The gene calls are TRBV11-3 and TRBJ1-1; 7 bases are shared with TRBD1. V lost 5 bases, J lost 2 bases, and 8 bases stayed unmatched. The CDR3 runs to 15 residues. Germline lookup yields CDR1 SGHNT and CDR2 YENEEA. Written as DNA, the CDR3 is TGTGCCAGCAGCCGAAAGGGGGCGGGAAACACTGAAGCTTTCTTT. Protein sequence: CASSRKGAGNTEAFF. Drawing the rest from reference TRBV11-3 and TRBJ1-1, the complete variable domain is EAGVVQSPRYKIIEKKQPVAFWCNPISGHNTLYWYLQNLGQGPELLIRYENEEAVDDSQLPKDRFSAERLKGVDSTLKIQPAELGDSAVYLCASSRKGAGNTEAFFGQGTRLTVV.

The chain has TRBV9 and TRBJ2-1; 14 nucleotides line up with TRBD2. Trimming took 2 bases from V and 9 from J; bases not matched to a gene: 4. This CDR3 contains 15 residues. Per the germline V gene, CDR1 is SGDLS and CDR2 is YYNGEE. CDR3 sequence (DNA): TGTGCCAGCAGCGTCGGGACTAGCGGGGGTTCTGAGCAGTTCTTC. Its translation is CASSVGTSGGSEQFF. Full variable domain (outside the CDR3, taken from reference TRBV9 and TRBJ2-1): DSGVTQTPKHLITATGQRVTLRCSPRSGDLSVYWYQQSLDQGLQFLIQYYNGEERAKGNILERFSAQQFPDLHSELNLSSLELGDSALYFCASSVGTSGGSEQFFGPGTRLTVL.

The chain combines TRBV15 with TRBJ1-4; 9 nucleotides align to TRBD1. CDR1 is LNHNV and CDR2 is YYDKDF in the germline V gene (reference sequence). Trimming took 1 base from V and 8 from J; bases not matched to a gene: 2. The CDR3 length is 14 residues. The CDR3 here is CATSRAGQGEKLFF. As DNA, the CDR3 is TGTGCCACCAGCAGAGCCGGACAGGGGGAAAAACTGTTTTTT.